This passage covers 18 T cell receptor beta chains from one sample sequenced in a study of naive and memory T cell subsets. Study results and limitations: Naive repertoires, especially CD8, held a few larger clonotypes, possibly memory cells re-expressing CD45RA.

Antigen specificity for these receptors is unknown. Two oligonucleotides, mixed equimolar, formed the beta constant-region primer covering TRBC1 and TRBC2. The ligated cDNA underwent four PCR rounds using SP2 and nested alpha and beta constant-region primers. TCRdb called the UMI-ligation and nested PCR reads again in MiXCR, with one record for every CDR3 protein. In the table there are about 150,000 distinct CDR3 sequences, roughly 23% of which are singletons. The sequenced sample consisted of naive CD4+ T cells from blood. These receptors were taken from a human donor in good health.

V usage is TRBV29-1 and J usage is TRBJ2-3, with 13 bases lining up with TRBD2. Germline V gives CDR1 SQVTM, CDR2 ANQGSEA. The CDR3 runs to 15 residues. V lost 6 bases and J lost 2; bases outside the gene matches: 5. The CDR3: CSVGGLAGTTDTQYF. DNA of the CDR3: TGCAGCGTCGGGGGACTAGCGGGAACCACAGATACGCAGTATTTT.

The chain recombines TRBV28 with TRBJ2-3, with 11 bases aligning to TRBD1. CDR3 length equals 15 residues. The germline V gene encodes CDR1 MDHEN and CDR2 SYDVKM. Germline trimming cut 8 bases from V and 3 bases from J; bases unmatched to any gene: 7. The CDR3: CASSGQGASTDTQYF. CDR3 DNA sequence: TGTGCCAGCTCAGGACAGGGGGCGTCAACAGATACGCAGTATTTT.

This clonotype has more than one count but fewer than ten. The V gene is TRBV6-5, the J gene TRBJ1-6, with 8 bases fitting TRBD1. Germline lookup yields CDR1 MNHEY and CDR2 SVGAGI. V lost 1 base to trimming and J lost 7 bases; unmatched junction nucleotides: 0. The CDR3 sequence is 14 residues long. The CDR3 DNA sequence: TGTGCCAGCAGTTACTGGGACAGGAATTCACCCCTCCACTTT. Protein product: CASSYWDRNSPLHF.

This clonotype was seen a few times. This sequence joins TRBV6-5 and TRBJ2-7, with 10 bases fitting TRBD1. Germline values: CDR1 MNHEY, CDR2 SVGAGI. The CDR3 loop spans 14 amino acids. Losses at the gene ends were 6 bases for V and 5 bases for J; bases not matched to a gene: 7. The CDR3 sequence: CASRTGTGVHEQYF. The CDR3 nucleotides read TGTGCCAGCAGAACCGGGACAGGGGTCCACGAGCAGTACTTC.

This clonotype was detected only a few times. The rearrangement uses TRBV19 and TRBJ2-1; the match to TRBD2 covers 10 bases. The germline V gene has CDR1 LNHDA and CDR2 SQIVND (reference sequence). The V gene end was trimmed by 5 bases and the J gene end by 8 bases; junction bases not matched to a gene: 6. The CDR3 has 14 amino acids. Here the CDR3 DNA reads TGTGCCAGTAGTGGGCTAGCGGGAGTGTATGAGCAGTTCTTC. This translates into CASSGLAGVYEQFF.

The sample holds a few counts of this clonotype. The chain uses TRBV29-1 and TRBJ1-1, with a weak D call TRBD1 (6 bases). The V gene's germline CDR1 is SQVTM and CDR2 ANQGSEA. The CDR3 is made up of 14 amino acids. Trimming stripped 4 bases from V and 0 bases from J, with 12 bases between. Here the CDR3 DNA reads TGCAGCGTTGCTCCAGACAGGTTGAACACTGAAGCTTTCTTT. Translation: CSVAPDRLNTEAFF.

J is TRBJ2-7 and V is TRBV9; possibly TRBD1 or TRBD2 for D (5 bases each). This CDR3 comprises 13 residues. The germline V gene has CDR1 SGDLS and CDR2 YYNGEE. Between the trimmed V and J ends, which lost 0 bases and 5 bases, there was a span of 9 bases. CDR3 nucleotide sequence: TGTGCCAGCAGCGTAGACCTGGGGGACGAGCAGTACTTC. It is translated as CASSVDLGDEQYF. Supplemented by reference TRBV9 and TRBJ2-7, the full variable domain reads DSGVTQTPKHLITATGQRVTLRCSPRSGDLSVYWYQQSLDQGLQFLIQYYNGEERAKGNILERFSAQQFPDLHSELNLSSLELGDSALYFCASSVDLGDEQYFGPGTRLTVT.

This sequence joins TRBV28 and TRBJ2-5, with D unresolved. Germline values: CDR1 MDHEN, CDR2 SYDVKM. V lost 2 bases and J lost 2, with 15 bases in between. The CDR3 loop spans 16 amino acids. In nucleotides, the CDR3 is TGTGCCAGCAGTTTACGCGCGGTGCTTTTGCAAGAGACCCAGTACTTC. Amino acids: CASSLRAVLLQETQYF.

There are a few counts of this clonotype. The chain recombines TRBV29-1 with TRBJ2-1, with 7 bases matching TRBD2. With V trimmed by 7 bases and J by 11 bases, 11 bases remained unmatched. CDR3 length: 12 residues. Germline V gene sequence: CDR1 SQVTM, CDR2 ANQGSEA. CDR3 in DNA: TGCAGCGCCTGGGACTACCTGGAAAAGCAGTTCTTC. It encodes CSAWDYLEKQFF.

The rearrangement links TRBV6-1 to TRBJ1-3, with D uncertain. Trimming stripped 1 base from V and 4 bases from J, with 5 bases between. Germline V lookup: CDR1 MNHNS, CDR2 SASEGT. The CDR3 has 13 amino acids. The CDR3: CASSEGRGNTIYF. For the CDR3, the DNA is TGTGCCAGCAGTGAAGGCAGGGGAAACACCATATATTTT.

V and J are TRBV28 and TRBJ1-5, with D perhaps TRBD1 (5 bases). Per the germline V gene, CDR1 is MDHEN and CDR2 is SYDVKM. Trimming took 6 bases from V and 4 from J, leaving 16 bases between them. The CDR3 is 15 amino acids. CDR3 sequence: CASSPGGARNQPQHF. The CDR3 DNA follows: TGTGCCAGCAGCCCAGGAGGGGCTAGAAATCAGCCCCAGCATTTT.

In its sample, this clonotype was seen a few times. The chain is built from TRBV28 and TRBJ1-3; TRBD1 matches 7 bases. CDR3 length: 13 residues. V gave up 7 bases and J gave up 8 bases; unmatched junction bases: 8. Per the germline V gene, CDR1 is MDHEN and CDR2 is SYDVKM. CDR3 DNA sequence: TGTGCCAGCATCACCAGGGGGAGAGACACCATATATTTT. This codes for CASITRGRDTIYF.

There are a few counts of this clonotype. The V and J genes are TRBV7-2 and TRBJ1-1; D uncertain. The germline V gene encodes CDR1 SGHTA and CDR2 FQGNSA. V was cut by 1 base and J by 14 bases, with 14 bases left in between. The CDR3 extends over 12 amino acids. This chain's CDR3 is CASSLVRTLDFF. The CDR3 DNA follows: TGTGCCAGCAGCTTAGTCAGAACTCTTGACTTCTTT.

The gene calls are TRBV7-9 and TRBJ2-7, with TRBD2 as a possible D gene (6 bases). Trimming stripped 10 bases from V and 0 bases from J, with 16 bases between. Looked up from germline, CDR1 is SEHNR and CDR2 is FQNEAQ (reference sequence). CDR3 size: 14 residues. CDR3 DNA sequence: TGTGCCACCTCGGGGGTCGCGGCCTCCTACGAGCAGTACTTC. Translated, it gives CATSGVAASYEQYF.

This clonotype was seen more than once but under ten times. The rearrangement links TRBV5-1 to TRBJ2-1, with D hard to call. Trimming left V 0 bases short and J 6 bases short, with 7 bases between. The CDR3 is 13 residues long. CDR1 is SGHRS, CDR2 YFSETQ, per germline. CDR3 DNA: TGCGCCAGCAGCTTGGTCGGTCCCAATGAGCAGTTCTTC. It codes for CASSLVGPNEQFF.

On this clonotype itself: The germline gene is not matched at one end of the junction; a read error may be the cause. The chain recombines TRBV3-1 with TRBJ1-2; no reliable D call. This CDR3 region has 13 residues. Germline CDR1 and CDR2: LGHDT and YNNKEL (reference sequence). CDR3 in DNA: TGTGCCAGCAGCCATCAACCTACGAAGGAGGGAGCCTTC. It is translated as CASSHQPTKEGAF.

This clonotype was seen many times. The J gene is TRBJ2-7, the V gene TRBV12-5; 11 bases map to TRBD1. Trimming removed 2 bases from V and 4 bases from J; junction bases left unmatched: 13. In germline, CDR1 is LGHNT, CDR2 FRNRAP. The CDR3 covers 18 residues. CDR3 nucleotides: TGTGCTAGTGGTTTGCCCGAGCCCGGGACAGGGGGTTGGTACGAGCAGTACTTC. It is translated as CASGLPEPGTGGWYEQYF.

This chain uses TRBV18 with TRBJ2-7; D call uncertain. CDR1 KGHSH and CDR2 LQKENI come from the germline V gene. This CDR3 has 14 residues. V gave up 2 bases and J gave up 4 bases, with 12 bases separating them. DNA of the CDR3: TGTGCCAGCTCACCATACGTCTCGGAGTACGAGCAGTACTTC. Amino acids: CASSPYVSEYEQYF.